This T cell receptor (beta chain) was recorded in a study of monozygotic twins with inflammatory bowel disease. Study outcomes and limitations: The authors note that differing immunosuppressive treatments may have added variability to patient repertoires.

Using the 5' RACE reads, TCRdb records one entry per CDR3 protein without DNA. This sample's clone table lists tens of thousands of distinct CDR3 sequences. The CDR3 sequence is 17 residues long. Germline CDR1 SEHNR, CDR2 FQNEAQ (reference sequence). Turning to this clonotype: The antigen remains undetermined.

The receptor was isolated from a human donor with ulcerative colitis or Crohn's disease, or a healthy co-twin of an affected twin (not recorded which). Sequencing input: blood. This sequence joins TRBV7-9 and TRBJ2-2; TCRdb returns TRBD2, unconfirmable since there is no DNA. Here the CDR3 reads CASSLGSAAGYTGELFF.